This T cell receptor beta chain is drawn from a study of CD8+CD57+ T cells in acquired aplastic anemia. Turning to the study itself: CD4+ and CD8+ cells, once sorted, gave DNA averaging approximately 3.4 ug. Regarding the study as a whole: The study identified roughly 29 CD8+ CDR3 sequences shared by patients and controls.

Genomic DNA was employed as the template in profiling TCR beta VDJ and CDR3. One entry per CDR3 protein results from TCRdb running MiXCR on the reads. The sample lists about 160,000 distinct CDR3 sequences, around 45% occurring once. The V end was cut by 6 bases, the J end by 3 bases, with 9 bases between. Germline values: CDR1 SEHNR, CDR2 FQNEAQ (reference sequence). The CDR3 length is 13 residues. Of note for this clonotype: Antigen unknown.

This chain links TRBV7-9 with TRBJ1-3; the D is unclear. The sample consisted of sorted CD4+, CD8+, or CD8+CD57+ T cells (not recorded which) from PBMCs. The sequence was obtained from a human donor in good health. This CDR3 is CASSGPNGNTIYF. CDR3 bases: TGTGCCAGCAGTGGCCCTAATGGAAACACCATATATTTT.